A selection of T cell receptor beta chains follows, all from one sample in a study of CD8 T cells in Susac syndrome. Using its own MiXCR run on the immunoSEQ multiplex PCR reads, TCRdb lists one record per CDR3 protein. In the table there are some 220,000 distinct CDR3 sequences, about 95% of which are singletons. The sample taken for sequencing was CD4+ T cells from PBMCs. The source is a human donor with multiple sclerosis. CDR3s include the opening cysteine and the closing phenylalanine or tryptophan. The D gene is left open where the match is weak. Size is omitted from some rows. Given values are once, few, many or a class for expanded clones.

j_gene | abundance | v_gene | d_gene | CDR3aa | CDR3nt
TRBJ1-1 | NA | TRBV2 | NA | CASRWTENTEAFF | TGTGCCAGCAGGTGGACAGAGAACACTGAAGCTTTCTTT
TRBJ2-3 | NA | TRBV15 | NA | CATSGVAKGTDTQYF | TGTGCCACCAGTGGGGTAGCTAAGGGCACAGATACGCAGTATTTT
TRBJ1-1 | NA | TRBV20-1 | NA | CSAGGGGTEAFF | TGCAGTGCAGGAGGGGGTGGGACTGAAGCTTTCTTT
TRBJ1-5 | few | TRBV29-1 | NA | CSVETGSNQPQHF | TGCAGCGTTGAGACAGGTAGCAATCAGCCCCAGCATTTT
TRBJ2-2 | NA | TRBV7-2 | TRBD2 | CASSPGLADTGELFF | TGTGCCAGCAGCCCGGGACTAGCAGACACCGGGGAGCTGTTTTTT
TRBJ2-1 | NA | TRBV7-9 | TRBD2 | CASSLLWRGAHNEQFF | TGTGCCAGCAGCTTACTCTGGCGGGGGGCCCACAATGAGCAGTTCTTC
TRBJ2-2 | once | TRBV9 | NA | CASSVAIQGPGWSDTGELFF | TGTGCCAGCAGCGTAGCTATCCAGGGTCCGGGCTGGTCCGACACCGGGGAGCTGTTTTTT
TRBJ2-5 | NA | TRBV29-1 | NA | CSVVGSFQETQYF | TGCAGCGTTGTTGGCTCTTTCCAAGAGACCCAGTACTTC
TRBJ2-2 | NA | TRBV27 | TRBD2 | CASTGLRGTGELFF | TGTGCCAGCACGGGACTACGTGGCACCGGGGAGCTGTTTTTT
TRBJ2-4 | NA | TRBV2 | NA | CASRKLVSAHPGSIQYF | TGTGCCAGCAGGAAGCTGGTGTCAGCGCATCCTGGGAGCATTCAGTACTTC
TRBJ1-2 | NA | TRBV29-1 | NA | CSEDRGYTF | TGCAGCGAAGACCGTGGCTACACCTTC
TRBJ2-6 | NA | TRBV11-2 | NA | CASSLRTASGANVLTF | TGTGCCAGCAGCTTAAGGACGGCCTCTGGGGCCAACGTCCTGACTTTC
TRBJ1-1 | NA | TRBV20-1 | NA | CSGNLDTEAFF | TGCAGCGGGAACTTGGACACTGAAGCTTTCTTT
TRBJ1-2 | NA | TRBV20-1 | NA | CSASETGANYGYTF | TGCAGTGCTTCGGAGACCGGGGCCAACTATGGCTACACCTTC
TRBJ1-2 | NA | TRBV20-1 | NA | CSARDRTGIPYGYTF | TGCAGTGCTAGAGATAGAACAGGGATTCCCTATGGCTACACCTTC
TRBJ1-4 | NA | TRBV28 | NA | CATGTSYEKLFF | TGTGCCACCGGGACGTCCTATGAAAAACTGTTTTTT
TRBJ2-2 | NA | TRBV6-6 | NA | CATSQGGVSGELFF | TGTGCCACCTCACAGGGGGGGGTAAGCGGGGAGCTGTTTTTT
TRBJ1-1 | NA | TRBV29-1 | NA | CSVEAAFF | TGCAGCGTTGAAGCAGCTTTCTTT
TRBJ2-3 | NA | TRBV12-3/TRBV12-4 | TRBD1 | CASSPGQVVMDTQYF | TGTGCCAGCAGTCCAGGACAGGTAGTTATGGATACGCAGTATTTT
TRBJ1-2 | NA | TRBV27 | NA | CASSPVGRNYGYTF | TGTGCCAGCAGCCCAGTGGGACGAAACTATGGCTACACCTTC
TRBJ1-2 | NA | TRBV29-1 | TRBD1 | CSDDREIDGYTF | TGCAGCGATGACAGGGAAATCGATGGCTACACCTTC
TRBJ2-7 | NA | TRBV18 | NA | CASSPLRTTYEQYF | TGTGCCAGCTCACCACTCAGGACAACCTACGAGCAGTACTTC
TRBJ2-5 | NA | TRBV20-1 | NA | CSARAGFAETQYF | TGCAGTGCTAGAGCGGGATTCGCGGAGACCCAGTACTTC
TRBJ1-5 | NA | TRBV4-1 | NA | CASSSTSANSNQPQHF | TGCGCCAGCAGCTCCACCTCAGCGAATAGCAATCAGCCCCAGCATTTT
TRBJ2-7 | NA | TRBV5-1 | TRBD1 | CASSTGQASSYEQYF | TGCGCCAGCAGTACGGGACAGGCCAGCTCCTACGAGCAGTACTTC
TRBJ1-5 | NA | TRBV7-8 | NA | CASSFSTGDQPQHF | TGTGCCAGCAGCTTTTCTACTGGGGATCAGCCCCAGCATTTT
TRBJ2-1 | NA | TRBV20-1 | NA | CSAGSTHYNEQFF | TGCAGTGCTGGATCGACTCACTACAATGAGCAGTTCTTC
TRBJ1-1 | once | TRBV13 | NA | CASSLDFGTEAFF | TGTGCCAGCAGCTTAGACTTTGGCACTGAAGCTTTCTTT
TRBJ2-7 | NA | TRBV27 | NA | CASRMGEERYEQYF | TGTGCCAGCAGGATGGGAGAGGAGAGGTACGAGCAGTACTTC
TRBJ2-3 | NA | TRBV27 | NA | CASSSRSSTDTQYF | TGTGCCAGCAGTTCAAGGAGCAGCACAGATACGCAGTATTTT
TRBJ2-5 | NA | TRBV7-9 | NA | CASSFGQKGTQYF | TGTGCCAGCAGCTTTGGACAGAAAGGGACCCAGTACTTC
TRBJ2-1 | NA | TRBV3-1 | NA | CASSQDTLSYNEQFF | TGTGCCAGCAGCCAAGACACTCTCTCCTACAATGAGCAGTTCTTC
TRBJ2-1 | NA | TRBV5-1 | TRBD2 | CASSSDPLAGVVNEQFF | TGCGCCAGCAGCTCCGACCCACTAGCGGGAGTAGTCAATGAGCAGTTCTTC
TRBJ2-7 | NA | TRBV7-2 | NA | CASSQAGLPIYEQYF | TGTGCCAGCAGCCAGGCGGGACTTCCAATCTACGAGCAGTACTTC
TRBJ2-7 | NA | TRBV4-2 | NA | CASSQAQGDETYEQYF | TGTGCCAGCAGCCAGGCACAAGGGGATGAGACCTACGAGCAGTACTTC
TRBJ2-1 | NA | TRBV29-1 | NA | CSVVGSLYNEQFF | TGCAGCGTTGTTGGCAGTCTCTACAATGAGCAGTTCTTC
TRBJ1-1 | NA | TRBV11-1 | NA | CASSRSDPGTEAFF | TGTGCCAGCAGTCGGAGTGATCCTGGCACTGAAGCTTTCTTT
TRBJ2-1 | NA | TRBV3-1 | NA | CASSHSSGNEQFF | TGTGCCAGCAGCCACTCATCGGGCAATGAGCAGTTCTTC
TRBJ1-1 | NA | TRBV7-9 | TRBD1 | CASSTADRVGPEAFF | TGTGCCAGCAGCACCGCGGACAGGGTGGGCCCTGAAGCTTTCTTT
TRBJ2-7 | NA | TRBV9 | NA | CASSAGLTYEQYF | TGTGCCAGCAGCGCCGGGTTGACCTACGAGCAGTACTTC
TRBJ2-7 | once | TRBV7-2 | TRBD1 | CASSPDRGRMGEQYF | TGTGCCAGCAGCCCCGACAGGGGGCGAATGGGTGAGCAGTACTTC
TRBJ2-5 | NA | TRBV2 | NA | CASSEAPIGLETQYF | TGTGCCAGCAGTGAAGCCCCTATTGGGCTGGAGACCCAGTACTTC
TRBJ2-2 | NA | TRBV30 | TRBD1 | CACIARGQANGELFF | TGTGCCTGTATTGCGCGTGGACAGGCAAACGGGGAGCTGTTTTTT
TRBJ1-1 | NA | TRBV5-1 | NA | CASTPGTANTEAFF | TGCGCCAGCACACCCGGGACGGCGAACACTGAAGCTTTCTTT
TRBJ2-7 | NA | TRBV5-4 | NA | CASSPTGNGYEQYF | TGTGCCAGCAGCCCCACCGGGAATGGCTACGAGCAGTACTTC
TRBJ2-5 | NA | TRBV12-3/TRBV12-4 | TRBD2 | CASSFGTRIQETQYF | TGTGCCAGCAGTTTTGGGACTAGGATCCAAGAGACCCAGTACTTC
TRBJ2-4 | NA | TRBV29-1 | NA | CSVVGGVKNIQYF | TGCAGCGTTGTGGGGGGAGTCAAAAACATTCAGTACTTC
TRBJ1-2 | NA | TRBV27 | TRBD1 | CASSFAGGYGYTF | TGTGCCAGCAGTTTTGCAGGGGGCTATGGCTACACCTTC
TRBJ1-2 | NA | TRBV13 | NA | CASSSPGRNYGYTF | TGTGCCAGCAGCTCCCCGGGACGGAACTATGGCTACACCTTC